This T cell receptor beta chain was profiled in a study of T cells expressing NK-cell markers. Turning to the study itself: Sorted CD3+CD56-NKG2C+, CD3+CD56+NKG2C- and CD3+CD56+NKG2C+ T cells were the source of the TCR beta repertoires. With respect to HCMV, seven of the eight sequenced donors were seropositive, and one was seronegative.

Whole-study findings and limits: There were several donors in whom these clonotypes also led the CD3+CD56-NKG2C+ fraction.

The germline CDR1 and CDR2 sequences are SGHDN and FVKESK. The CDR3 has 17 amino acids. Regarding this clonotype: What it binds is not known.

TCRdb reprocessed the 5' RACE reads, with one entry per CDR3 protein and no DNA. Its listing shows 150,000 or so distinct CDR3 sequences. What was sequenced was blood T cells: a sorted CD56 or NKG2C T cell subset, CD4+ or CD8+ T cells, or bulk PBMC T cells (not recorded which). This receptor was obtained from a woman aged 45-65 years in good health. The chain carries TRBV14 and TRBJ2-3; as DNA is missing, the TRBD1 call by TCRdb cannot be tested. CDR3 sequence reads: CASSQVPGTGFPDTQYF.